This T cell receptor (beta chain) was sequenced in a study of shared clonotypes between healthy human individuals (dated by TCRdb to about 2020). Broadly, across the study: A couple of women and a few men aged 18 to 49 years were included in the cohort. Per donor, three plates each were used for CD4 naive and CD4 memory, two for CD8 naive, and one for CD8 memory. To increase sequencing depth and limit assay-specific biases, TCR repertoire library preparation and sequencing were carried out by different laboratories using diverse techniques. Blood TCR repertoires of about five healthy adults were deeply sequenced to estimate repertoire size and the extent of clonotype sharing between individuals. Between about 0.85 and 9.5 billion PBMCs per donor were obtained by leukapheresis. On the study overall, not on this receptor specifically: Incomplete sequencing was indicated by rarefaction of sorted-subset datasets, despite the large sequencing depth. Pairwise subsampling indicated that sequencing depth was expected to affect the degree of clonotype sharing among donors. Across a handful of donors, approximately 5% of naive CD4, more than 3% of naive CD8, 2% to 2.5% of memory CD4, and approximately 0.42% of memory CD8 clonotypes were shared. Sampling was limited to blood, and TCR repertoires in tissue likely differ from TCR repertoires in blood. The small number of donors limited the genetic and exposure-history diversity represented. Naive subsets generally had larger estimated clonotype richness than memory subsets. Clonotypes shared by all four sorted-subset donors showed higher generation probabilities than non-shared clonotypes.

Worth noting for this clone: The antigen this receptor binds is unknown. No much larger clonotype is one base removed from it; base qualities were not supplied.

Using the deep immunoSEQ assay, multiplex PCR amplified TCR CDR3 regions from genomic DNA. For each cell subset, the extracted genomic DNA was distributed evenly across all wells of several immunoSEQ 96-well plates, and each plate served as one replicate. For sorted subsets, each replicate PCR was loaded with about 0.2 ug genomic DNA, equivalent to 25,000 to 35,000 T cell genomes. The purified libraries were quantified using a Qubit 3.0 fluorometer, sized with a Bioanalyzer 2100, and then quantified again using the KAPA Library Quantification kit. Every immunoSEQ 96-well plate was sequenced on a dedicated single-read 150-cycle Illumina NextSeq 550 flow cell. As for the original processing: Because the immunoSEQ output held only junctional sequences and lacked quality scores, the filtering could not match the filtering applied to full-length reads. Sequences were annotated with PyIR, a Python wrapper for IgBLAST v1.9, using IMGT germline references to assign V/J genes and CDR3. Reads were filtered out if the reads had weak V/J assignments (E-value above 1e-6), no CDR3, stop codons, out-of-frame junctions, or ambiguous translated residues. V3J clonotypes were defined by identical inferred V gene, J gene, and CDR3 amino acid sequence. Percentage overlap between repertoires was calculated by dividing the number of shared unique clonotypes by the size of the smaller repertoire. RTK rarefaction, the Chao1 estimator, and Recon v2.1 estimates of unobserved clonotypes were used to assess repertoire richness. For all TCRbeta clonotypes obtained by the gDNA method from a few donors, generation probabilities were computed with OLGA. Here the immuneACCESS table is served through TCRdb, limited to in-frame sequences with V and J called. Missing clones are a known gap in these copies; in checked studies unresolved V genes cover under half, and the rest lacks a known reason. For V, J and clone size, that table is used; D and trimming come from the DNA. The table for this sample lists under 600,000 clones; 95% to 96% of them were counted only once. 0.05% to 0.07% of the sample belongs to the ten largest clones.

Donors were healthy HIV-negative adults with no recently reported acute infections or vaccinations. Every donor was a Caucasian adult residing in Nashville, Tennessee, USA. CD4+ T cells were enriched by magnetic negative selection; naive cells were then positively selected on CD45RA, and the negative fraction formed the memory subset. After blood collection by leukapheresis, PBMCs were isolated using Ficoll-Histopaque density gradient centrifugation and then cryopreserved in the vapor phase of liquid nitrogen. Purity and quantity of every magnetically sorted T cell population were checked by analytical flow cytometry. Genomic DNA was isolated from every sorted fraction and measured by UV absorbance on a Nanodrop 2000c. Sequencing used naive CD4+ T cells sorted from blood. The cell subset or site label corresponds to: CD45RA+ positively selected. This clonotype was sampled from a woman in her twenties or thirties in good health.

DNA sequence: TGTGCCATCAGCCCATCGGGCACTGAAGCTTTCTTT. This is translated as CAISPSGTEAFF. This receptor chain uses TRBV10-3 and TRBJ1-1, with no D gene named confidently. From a lookup of the germline V gene, CDR1 and CDR2 are ENHRY and SYGVKD. V is reduced by 6 bases and J by 4 bases, leaving a spacing of 9 bases between them. The CDR3 sequence holds 12 residues, the cysteine and phenylalanine included. CDR3 DNA is the only sequence kept; it has 36 bases, read in frame from the first base.